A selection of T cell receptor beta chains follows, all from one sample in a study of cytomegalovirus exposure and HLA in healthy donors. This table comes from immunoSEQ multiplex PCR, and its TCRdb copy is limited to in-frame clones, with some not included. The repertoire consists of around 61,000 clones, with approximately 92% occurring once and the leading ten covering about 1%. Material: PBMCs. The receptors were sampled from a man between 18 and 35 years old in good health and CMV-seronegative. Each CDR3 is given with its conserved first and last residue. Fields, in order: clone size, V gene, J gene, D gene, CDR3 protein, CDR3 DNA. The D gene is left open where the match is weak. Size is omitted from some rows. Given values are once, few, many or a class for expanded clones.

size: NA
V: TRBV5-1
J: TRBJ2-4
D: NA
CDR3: CASSLTGIAGRAKNIQYF
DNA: TGCGCCAGCAGCTTGACTGGGATCGCGGGACGAGCCAAAAACATTCAGTACTTC

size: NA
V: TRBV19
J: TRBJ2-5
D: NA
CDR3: CASSIRGETQYF
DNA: TGTGCCAGTAGTATCAGGGGTGAGACCCAGTACTTC

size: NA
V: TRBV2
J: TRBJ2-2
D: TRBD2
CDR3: CASSEEIGAGGTGELFF
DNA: TGTGCCAGCAGTGAGGAGATCGGAGCGGGAGGCACCGGGGAGCTGTTTTTT

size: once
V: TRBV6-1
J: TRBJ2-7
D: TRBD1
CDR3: CASSDGGTGYEQYF
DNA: TGTGCCAGCAGTGATGGGGGGACAGGCTACGAGCAGTACTTC

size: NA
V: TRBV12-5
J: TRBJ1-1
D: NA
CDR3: CASGSGRVGTEAFF
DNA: TGTGCTAGTGGTTCTGGCAGGGTCGGCACTGAAGCTTTCTTT

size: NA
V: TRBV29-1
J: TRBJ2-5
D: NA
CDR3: CSVSRGGETQYF
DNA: TGCAGCGTTAGTCGAGGAGGAGAGACCCAGTACTTC

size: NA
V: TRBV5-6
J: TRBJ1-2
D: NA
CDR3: CASSLPTSGGYTF
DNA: TGTGCCAGCAGCTTACCGACCTCAGGGGGCTACACCTTC

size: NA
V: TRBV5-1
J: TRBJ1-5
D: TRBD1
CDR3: CASSRTGVDQPQHF
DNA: TGCGCCAGCAGCAGGACAGGGGTCGATCAGCCCCAGCATTTT

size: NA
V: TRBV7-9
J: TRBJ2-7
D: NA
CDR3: CASSLASSYEQYF
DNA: TGTGCCAGCAGCTTAGCGAGCTCCTACGAGCAGTACTTC

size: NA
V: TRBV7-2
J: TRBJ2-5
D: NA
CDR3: CASSLANRETQYF
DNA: TGTGCCAGCAGCTTAGCGAATCGGGAGACCCAGTACTTC

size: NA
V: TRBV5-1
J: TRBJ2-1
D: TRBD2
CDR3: CASSPGLAGDNEQFF
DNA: TGCGCCAGCAGCCCAGGACTAGCGGGAGACAATGAGCAGTTCTTC

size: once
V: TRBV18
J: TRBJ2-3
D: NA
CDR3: CASSQRSTDTQYF
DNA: TGTGCCAGCTCACAACGGAGCACAGATACGCAGTATTTT

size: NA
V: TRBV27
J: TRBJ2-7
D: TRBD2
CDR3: CASSVTSGETYEQYF
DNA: TGTGCCAGCAGTGTTACTAGCGGGGAAACCTACGAGCAGTACTTC

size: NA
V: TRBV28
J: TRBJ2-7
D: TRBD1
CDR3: CASSLLRDRRYEQYF
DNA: TGTGCCAGCAGTTTACTCCGGGACAGACGATACGAGCAGTACTTC

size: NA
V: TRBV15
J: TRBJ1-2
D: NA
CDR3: CATSRPPPGYGYTF
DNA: TGTGCCACCAGCAGGCCCCCGCCGGGCTATGGCTACACCTTC

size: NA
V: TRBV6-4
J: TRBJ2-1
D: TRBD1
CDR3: CASSAWTGDYEQFF
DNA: TGTGCCAGCAGTGCGTGGACAGGGGATTATGAGCAGTTCTTC

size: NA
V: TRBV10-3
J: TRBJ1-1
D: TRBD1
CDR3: CAIAPGQITEAFF
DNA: TGTGCCATCGCCCCGGGACAGATAACTGAAGCTTTCTTT

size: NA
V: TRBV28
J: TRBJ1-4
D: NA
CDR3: CASSLVERSNEKLFF
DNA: TGTGCCAGCAGTTTAGTCGAACGAAGCAATGAAAAACTGTTTTTT

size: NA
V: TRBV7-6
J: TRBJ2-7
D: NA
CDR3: CASSLVPRRFAYEQYF
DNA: TGTGCCAGCAGCTTAGTCCCAAGGCGGTTTGCCTACGAGCAGTACTTC

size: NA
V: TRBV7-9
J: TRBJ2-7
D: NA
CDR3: CASSPHLGLPAIYEQYF
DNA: TGTGCCAGCAGCCCCCATTTGGGGCTCCCGGCAATCTACGAGCAGTACTTC

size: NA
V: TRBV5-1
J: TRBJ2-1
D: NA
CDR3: CASSSRYEGGNEQFF
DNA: TGCGCCAGCAGCTCTCGGTATGAGGGGGGGAATGAGCAGTTCTTC

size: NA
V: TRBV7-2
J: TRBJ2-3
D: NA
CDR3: CASSADERVQYF
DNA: TGTGCCAGCAGCGCGGACGAGCGGGTCCAGTATTTT